Included here is one T cell receptor beta chain sequence, with context. Trimming stripped 5 bases from V and 8 bases from J, with 9 bases between. This CDR3 region has 11 residues. Germline V gene sequence: CDR1 SEHNR, CDR2 FQNEAQ (reference sequence). This entry is derived from a study of blood T cell repertoires in COVID-19. Study context: Spain, Italy and the United States supplied samples that represented acute and convalescent COVID-19. PBMCs, B-cell-depleted T cells, or T cells provided the cDNA or gDNA that made up the material.

Categorization into cohorts depended on clinical history that participants reported. All recovered Cohort 3 donors got two negative PCRs, got clearance, or saw symptom resolution. The repertoire was sequenced with immunoSEQ multiplex PCR; TCRdb's copy has only in-frame clones and lacks some. The data contain some 350,000 clones, 80% to 90% of them seen just once; the ten biggest clones take up roughly 1%. The chain is built from TRBV7-9 and TRBJ1-1, with a possible D match to TRBD1 (6 bases). The TCR sequence derives from a man aged 18 to 29 who had recovered from COVID-19. Source material: PBMCs or T cells enriched from blood (not recorded which). The CDR3: CASSLDREAFF. The CDR3 bases are TGTGCCAGCAGCCTCGACAGGGAAGCTTTCTTT.